One T cell receptor beta chain is described in this entry. What it recognizes is unknown. Cyclophosphamide on days +3 and +4 followed busulfan-fludarabine conditioning and a marrow graft. This record comes from a study of T cells after posttransplantation cyclophosphamide. Whole-study findings and limits: Recipient CMV seropositivity and CMV reactivation strongly tracked TRB clonality. TRB overlap between skin or GI tissue T cells and blood was limited. Later post-transplant blood repertoires were often dominated by donor CD8+ memory clones.

The germline CDR1 and CDR2 sequences are SGHAT and FQDESV (reference sequence). V gave up 3 bases and J gave up 0 bases, with 12 bases separating them. The CDR3 is 16 residues long. TCRdb's table, derived via immunoSEQ multiplex PCR, lists solely in-frame clones and lacks some. Among under 8,500 clones listed, 74% were seen once. The specimen was PBMCs, collected approximately 1,400 days after allogeneic stem cell transplant with posttransplant cyclophosphamide. This sequence originates from a male patient between 25 and 39 years old who received an allogeneic stem cell transplant from a related donor, was CMV-positive, and had acute GVHD only. Some T cells may be graft donor cells. The chain has TRBV11-1 and TRBJ2-1; D possibly corresponds to TRBD2 (6 bases). The chain's CDR3 is CASSFGGARSYNEQFF. CDR3 bases: TGTGCCAGCAGCTTTGGAGGGGCGCGCTCCTACAATGAGCAGTTCTTC.